This T cell receptor beta chain stems from a study of vaccination and CD4 T cells after COVID-19. For the study at large: Samples were collected from a few convalescent patients on day 14 and on days 161 to 241 after vaccination.

TCRdb used MiXCR to reprocess the PCR reads, holding one entry per CDR3 protein. The data contain approximately 30,000 distinct CDR3 sequences, 45% to 65% of them singletons. As to time point: late sampling 161 to 241 days after vaccination in a few convalescent patients. V lost 6 bases, J lost 8 bases, and 4 bases stayed unmatched. The length of the CDR3 is 12 residues. The germline gives CDR1 LNHDA, CDR2 SQIVND (reference sequence). This clonotype was observed a few times. The chain has TRBV19 and TRBJ1-5, with 7 bases lining up with TRBD1. Source: CD4+ T cells from blood, taken about 7 months after SARS-CoV-2 vaccination. The clonotype comes from a human donor who had recovered from COVID-19. The DNA of the CDR3 is TGTGCCAGTAGGCCCCAGGGGGAGCCCCAGCATTTT. Encoded protein: CASRPQGEPQHF.